This T cell receptor (beta chain) was identified in a study of CD8+ T cells in alopecia areata. Extracted from the samples, RNA was reverse transcribed into cDNA to serve as the sequencing template. Data came from immunoSEQ multiplex PCR; TCRdb stores just in-frame clones and leaves some out. The table includes 110,000 to 150,000 clones, about 56% detected once. Looked up from germline, CDR1 is SGDLS and CDR2 is YYNGEE. There are 16 residues in the CDR3. V gave up 5 bases and J gave up 6 bases, with 23 bases separating them. To note about this clone: The target antigen is unknown.

General study findings and limits: Both scalp clonality and the expanded CD8+ clones among the top 100 showed a significant decrease with tofacitinib. Having one nonresponder leaves uncertain how baseline CD8+ expansion relates to response.

Treatment of the sample: oral pan-JAK inhibitor, 5-10 mg twice daily. Obtained from alopecia areata patients were lesional scalp punch biopsies along with peripheral blood. The TCR originated in a human donor with alopecia areata. This rearrangement joins TRBV9 to TRBJ1-2, with a possible D match to TRBD1 (6 bases). This specimen was CD8+ T cells sorted from blood, taken at week 4, from a patient treated with tofacitinib. CDR3 sequence (DNA): TGTGCCAGCAGTCGCCTCGGGGGCGCGGACTCTCATGGCTACACCTTC. Protein sequence: CASSRLGGADSHGYTF.